The 20 T cell receptor beta chains below come from one sample, sequenced in a study of patients and donors after allogeneic stem cell transplantation. A single record per CDR3 protein comes from TCRdb applying MiXCR to the RT-PCR reads. Of about 150,000 distinct CDR3 sequences listed, over 30% were seen once; the top ten hold 40% to 55%. The sequencing input was blood, either unsorted or a sorted T cell fraction (not recorded which). All receptors come from a human donor who was either an allogeneic HSCT recipient or a stem cell or donor lymphocyte infusion donor (not recorded which). It is not recorded whose cells these are; they may come from a transplant donor.

The CDR3 sequence is CASSTPNRADTQYF. The CDR3 DNA is TGTGCCAGCAGCACGCCCAACAGGGCAGATACGCAGTATTTT. The rearrangement uses TRBV12-3 or TRBV12-4 and TRBJ2-3, with D tentatively TRBD1 (6 bases). V dropped 6 bases and J dropped 4 bases, with 14 bases sitting between them. CDR3 size: 14 residues.

This clonotype was found a few times. The chain carries TRBV24-1 and TRBJ1-3, with unresolved D. V lost 6 bases and J 4 bases, leaving 3 bases between the germline ends. Per germline, CDR1 KGHDR and CDR2 SFDVKD. This CDR3 is 11 amino acids long. The CDR3 DNA reads TGTGCCACCAGTTTCGGAAACACCATATATTTT. Its protein product is CATSFGNTIYF.

The V and J genes are TRBV12-3 or TRBV12-4 and TRBJ1-5, with D unclear. The ends were cut back, 3 bases at V and 1 base at J, with 13 bases in the middle. The CDR3 has 16 residues. The CDR3 reads CASSFGDQGSNQPQHF. Here the CDR3 DNA reads TGTGCCAGCAGTTTTGGAGATCAAGGAAGCAATCAGCCCCAGCATTTT.

This clonotype appeared a single time. V is TRBV24-1 and J is TRBJ2-5; D ambiguous. Germline loops: CDR1 KGHDR, CDR2 SFDVKD. Trimming took off 4 bases at V and 9 bases at J, with 14 bases between the two ends. This CDR3 is built from 13 residues. DNA for the CDR3: TGTGCCACCAGTGACCCGGACCGTGAGGCCCAGTACTTC. It is translated as CATSDPDREAQYF.

This chain uses TRBV20-1 with TRBJ1-1; 8 nucleotides agree with TRBD1. V shed 6 bases, J shed 0 bases, and the junction held 9 bases outside the gene matches. CDR3 length equals 15 residues. The germline V gene has CDR1 DFQATT and CDR2 SNEGSKA (reference sequence). In DNA, the CDR3 is TGCAGTGCCAGGGGGGACAGGCCGATGAACACTGAAGCTTTCTTT. As protein: CSARGDRPMNTEAFF.

The V and J genes are TRBV3-1 and TRBJ1-1, with a weak D call TRBD1 (5 bases). CDR3 length: 17 residues. V was pared by 1 base and J by 0 bases, with 15 bases between. Germline CDR1 and CDR2: LGHDT and YNNKEL (reference sequence). Here the CDR3 reads CASSQGTYCRMNTEAFF. In DNA form, the CDR3 reads TGTGCCAGCAGCCAAGGGACATACTGTCGCATGAACACTGAAGCTTTCTTT.

This clonotype was counted between two and nine times. The chain carries TRBV10-3 and TRBJ2-3; D perhaps matches TRBD2 (6 bases). Germline V CDR1 and CDR2: ENHRY, SYGVKD. V lost 5 bases and J lost 2, with 11 bases in between. The CDR3 contains 14 residues. CDR3 amino acids: CAISRDWNTDTQYF. The CDR3, as DNA: TGTGCCATCAGTCGGGACTGGAACACAGATACGCAGTATTTT.

Turning to this clonotype: An end of the junction does not agree with germline; a read error may underlie this. This chain links TRBV7-7 with TRBJ1-3, with D uncertain. Germline values: CDR1 SSHAT, CDR2 FNYEAQ (reference sequence). This CDR3 comprises 18 residues. CDR3 sequence (DNA): TGTGCTAGCACCAACCCTGGGAGAAACAGACGCTCTGGAAACACCATATATTTT. This codes for CASTNPGRNRRSGNTIYF.

The chain employs TRBV7-3 and TRBJ2-3, with TRBD1 as a possible D gene (5 bases). The CDR3 consists of 13 residues. The V and J ends lost 3 bases and 6 bases respectively, with 10 bases between them. Germline V gene sequence: CDR1 SGHTA, CDR2 FQGTGA. For the CDR3, the DNA is TGTGCCAGCAGCTTTAAAGCAGGGGATACGCAGTATTTT. Its protein is CASSFKAGDTQYF.

This chain links TRBV28 with TRBJ1-6, with no clear D. Trimming removed 10 bases at V and 4 bases at J, with 17 bases between. There are 15 residues in the CDR3. CDR1 MDHEN and CDR2 SYDVKM come from the germline V gene. The CDR3 sequence is CATTGGSLYNSPLHF. The DNA for the CDR3 is TGTGCCACCACGGGAGGATCCTTGTATAATTCACCCCTCCACTTT.

V usage is TRBV27 and J usage is TRBJ1-3; D not certain. The CDR3 has 15 amino acids. Germline V gene lookup returns CDR1 MNHEY and CDR2 SMNVEV (reference sequence). V was clipped by 0 bases and J by 0 bases, with 6 bases between them. This CDR3 reads CASSLSSTSGNTIYF. The CDR3 coding sequence is TGTGCCAGCAGTTTATCCAGTACCTCTGGAAACACCATATATTTT.

The chain recombines TRBV29-1 with TRBJ2-5; no clear D gene. CDR1 and CDR2 from the germline V gene are SQVTM and ANQGSEA. This CDR3 is 10 amino acids long. Trimming stripped 5 bases from V and 5 bases from J, with 6 bases between. CDR3 sequence (DNA): TGCAGCGTTCCCCTTGAGACCCAGTACTTC. Translation: CSVPLETQYF.

V is TRBV7-2 and J is TRBJ1-4; 8 nucleotides line up with TRBD1. V lost 1 base and J lost 6; bases outside the gene matches: 10. The CDR3 loop spans 17 amino acids. Germline V CDR1 and CDR2: SGHTA, FQGNSA. In nucleotides, the CDR3 is TGTGCCAGCAGCTTAGTCCGCGGGACAGGCTTGCATGAAAAACTGTTTTTT. Its protein product is CASSLVRGTGLHEKLFF. Full variable domain (remainder filled in from reference TRBV7-2 and TRBJ1-4): GAGVSQSPSNKVTEKGKDVELRCDPISGHTALYWYRQSLGQGLEFLIYFQGNSAPDKSGLPSDRFSAERTGGSVSTLTIQRTQQEDSAVYLCASSLVRGTGLHEKLFFGSGTQLSVL.

This clonotype was counted a few times. The gene calls are TRBV25-1 and TRBJ1-6; 9 bases line up with TRBD1. The germline gives CDR1 MGHDK, CDR2 SYGVNS. V shed 3 bases and J 9 bases; nucleotides not matched to a gene: 9. CDR3 length: 16 amino acids. In DNA, the CDR3 is TGTGCCAGCAGTGAGTCCAGACAGGGGGTGGGTTCACCCCTCCACTTT. Translated: CASSESRQGVGSPLHF.

The chain links TRBV2 to TRBJ1-2, with TRBD1 identical over 7 bases. Germline V gene data show CDR1 as SNHLY and CDR2 as FYNNEI. This CDR3 is built from 12 residues. The V segment lost 8 bases and the J segment 8 bases; nucleotides outside the gene matches: 8. The CDR3 DNA sequence: TGTGCCAGCGGACGACAGGGAGGAGGCTACACCTTC. This encodes CASGRQGGGYTF.

This clonotype occurred a few times. This chain uses TRBV6-5 with TRBJ1-1; D might be TRBD1 (6 bases). The germline V gene has CDR1 MNHEY and CDR2 SVGAGI. The ends were cut back, 6 bases at V and 0 bases at J, with 23 bases in the middle. This CDR3 is 18 amino acids long. The CDR3 DNA follows: TGTGCCAGCAGGGATCTTGGGGGCCCTACAATCATGAACACTGAAGCTTTCTTT. Translation: CASRDLGGPTIMNTEAFF.

This clonotype has more than one count but fewer than ten. This chain connects TRBV10-3 to TRBJ1-2; TRBD1 is a possible D gene (6 bases). CDR1 and CDR2 (germline): ENHRY, SYGVKD. The CDR3 runs 14 residues. The V and J ends lost 3 bases and 2 bases respectively, with 10 bases between them. CDR3 in amino acids: CAISESGHNYGYTF. The CDR3 DNA follows: TGTGCCATCAGTGAATCGGGACACAACTATGGCTACACCTTC.

In its sample, this clonotype was seen a few times. This sequence joins TRBV20-1 and TRBJ2-1; D could derive from TRBD1 or TRBD2 (5 bases each). Germline values: CDR1 DFQATT, CDR2 SNEGSKA (reference sequence). The CDR3 is made up of 14 amino acids. The germline V and J ends were trimmed by 2 bases and 0 bases, with 8 bases remaining between them. CDR3 in DNA: TGCAGTGCTAGAAGAGGGGCCTCCTACAATGAGCAGTTCTTC. This translates into CSARRGASYNEQFF.

The chain uses TRBV9 and TRBJ1-2, with TRBD1 as a possible D gene (5 bases). This CDR3 region has 15 residues. Trimming removed 2 bases from V and 7 bases from J, with 18 bases in between. From germline, CDR1 is SGDLS and CDR2 YYNGEE. The CDR3 DNA sequence: TGTGCCAGCAGCGTGGCCCCAAGCGGGGGAAGTGGCTACACCTTC. It codes for CASSVAPSGGSGYTF.

V and J are TRBV20-1 and TRBJ1-5; D is undetermined. The germline CDR1 and CDR2 sequences are DFQATT and SNEGSKA (reference sequence). V gave up 1 base and J gave up 7 bases, with 14 bases separating them. CDR3 length equals 14 residues. In DNA form, the CDR3 reads TGCAGTGCTAGAGTGTTTGGGGTTGGGCAGCCCCAGCATTTT. Its translation: CSARVFGVGQPQHF.